The sequence of this T cell receptor (beta chain) was determined in a study of CDR3 diversity in severe acne. Each CDR3 protein is one row after TCRdb ran MiXCR on the PCR reads. The sample yields over 85,000 distinct CDR3 sequences, roughly half seen once. The CDR3 has 16 amino acids. Germline values: CDR1 DFQATT, CDR2 SNEGSKA (reference sequence). The ends were cut back, 3 bases at V and 5 bases at J, with 20 bases in the middle. This clonotype was detected ten times or more. This rearrangement joins TRBV20-1 to TRBJ1-5; tentatively, D is TRBD1 (5 bases). The sequencing sample was made of blood. The sequence was collected from a male donor with acne. CDR3 bases: TGCAGTGCTAGTAATCCCAGGCAGGGTCTTCATCAGCCCCAGCATTTT. Protein sequence: CSASNPRQGLHQPQHF.